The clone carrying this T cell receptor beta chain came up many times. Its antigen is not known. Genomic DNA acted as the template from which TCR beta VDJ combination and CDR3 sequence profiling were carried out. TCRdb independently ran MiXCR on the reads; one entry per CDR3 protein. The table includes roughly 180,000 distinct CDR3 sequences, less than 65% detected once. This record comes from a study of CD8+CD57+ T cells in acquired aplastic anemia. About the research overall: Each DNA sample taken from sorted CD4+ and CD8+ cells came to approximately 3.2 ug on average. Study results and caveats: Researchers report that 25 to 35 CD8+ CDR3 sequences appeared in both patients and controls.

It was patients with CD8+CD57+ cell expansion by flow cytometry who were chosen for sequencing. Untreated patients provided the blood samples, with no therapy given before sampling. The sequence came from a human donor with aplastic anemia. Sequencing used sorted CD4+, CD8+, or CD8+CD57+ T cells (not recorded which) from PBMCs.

Written as DNA, the CDR3 is TGTGCCATCAAAGGGACTAGCGGGAGGTCCTACAATGAGCAGTTCTTC. It is translated as CAIKGTSGRSYNEQFF. The genes are TRBV10-3 and TRBJ2-1; 15 bases line up with TRBD2. Trimming removed 7 bases from V and 1 base from J; junction bases left unmatched: 2. The germline V gene encodes CDR1 ENHRY and CDR2 SYGVKD. This CDR3 contains 16 residues.